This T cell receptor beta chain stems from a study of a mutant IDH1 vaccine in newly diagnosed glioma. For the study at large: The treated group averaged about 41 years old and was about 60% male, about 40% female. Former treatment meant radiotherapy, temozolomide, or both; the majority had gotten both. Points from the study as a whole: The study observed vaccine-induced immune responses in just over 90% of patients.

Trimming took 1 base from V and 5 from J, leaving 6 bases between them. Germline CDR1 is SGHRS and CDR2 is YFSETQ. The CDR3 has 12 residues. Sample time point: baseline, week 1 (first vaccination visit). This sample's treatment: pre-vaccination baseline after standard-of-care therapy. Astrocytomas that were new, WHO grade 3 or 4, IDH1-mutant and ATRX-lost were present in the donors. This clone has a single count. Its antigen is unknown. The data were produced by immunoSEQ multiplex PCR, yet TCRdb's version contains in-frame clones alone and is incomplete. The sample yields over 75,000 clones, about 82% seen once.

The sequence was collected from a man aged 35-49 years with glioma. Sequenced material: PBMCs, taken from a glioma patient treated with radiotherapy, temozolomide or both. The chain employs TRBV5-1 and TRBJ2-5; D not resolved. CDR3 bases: TGCGCCAGCAGCTTGCAACGGGAGACCCAGTACTTC. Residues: CASSLQRETQYF.